The present T cell receptor (beta chain) was sequenced within a study of Ad26.COV2.S vaccination and SARS-CoV-2 variants. At the level of the study: Sample donor was a member of the COV1001 Ad26.COV2.S trial arm.

CDR1 and CDR2 from the germline V gene are MNHEY and SMNVEV (reference sequence). The CDR3 consists of 19 residues. Trimming removed 7 bases from V and 5 bases from J, with 32 bases in between. Treatment specified: 15 to 20 received Ad26.COV2.S at low or high dose, single or two shots; 5 received placebo; per-sample allocation not given. All samples were drawn on day 63, counting from the first vaccine or placebo injection. Study results and limitations: Reportedly, after vaccination the spike-specific CD8+ and CD4+ T cell responses displayed substantial breadth.

As concerns this clone: Its target is not known.

TCRdb's copy holds only in-frame clones and misses some; the assay was immunoSEQ multiplex PCR. The data show approximately 400,000 clones, around 83% seen once. The sequence derives from a person aged 18-60 years who received the Ad26.COV2.S COVID-19 vaccine or a placebo. This chain links TRBV27 with TRBJ1-2; D not resolved. The sample here was peripheral blood, taken in a trial of Ad26.COV2.S vaccine versus placebo. The CDR3 sequence: CASIEDKVLKQLTGYGYTF. CDR3 coding DNA: TGTGCCAGCATTGAGGATAAGGTCCTAAAACAGCTTACGGGGTATGGCTACACCTTC.